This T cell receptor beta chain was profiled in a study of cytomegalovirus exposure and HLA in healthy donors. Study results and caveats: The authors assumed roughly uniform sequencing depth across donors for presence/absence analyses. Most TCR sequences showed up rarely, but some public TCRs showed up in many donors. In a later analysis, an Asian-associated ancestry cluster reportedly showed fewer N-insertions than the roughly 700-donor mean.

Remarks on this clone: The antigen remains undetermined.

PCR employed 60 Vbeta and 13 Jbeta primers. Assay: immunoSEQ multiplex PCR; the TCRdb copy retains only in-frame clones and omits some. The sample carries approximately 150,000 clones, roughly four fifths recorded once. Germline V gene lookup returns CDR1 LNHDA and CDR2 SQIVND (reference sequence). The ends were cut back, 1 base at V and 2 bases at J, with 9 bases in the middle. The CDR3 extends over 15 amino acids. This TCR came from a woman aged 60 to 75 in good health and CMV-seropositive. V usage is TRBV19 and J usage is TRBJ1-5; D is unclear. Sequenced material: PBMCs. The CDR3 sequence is CASSIGGMGNQPQHF. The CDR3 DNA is TGTGCCAGTAGTATAGGAGGGATGGGCAATCAGCCCCAGCATTTT.